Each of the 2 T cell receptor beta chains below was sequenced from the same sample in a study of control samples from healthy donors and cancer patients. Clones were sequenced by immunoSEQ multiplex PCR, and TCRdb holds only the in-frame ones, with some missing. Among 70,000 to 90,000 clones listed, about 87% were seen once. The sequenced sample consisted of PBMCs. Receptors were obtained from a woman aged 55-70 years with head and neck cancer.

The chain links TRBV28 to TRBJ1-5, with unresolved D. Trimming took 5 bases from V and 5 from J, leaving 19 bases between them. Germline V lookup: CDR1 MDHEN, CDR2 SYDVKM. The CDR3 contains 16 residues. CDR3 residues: CASSPIQGQSYQPQHF. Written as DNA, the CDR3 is TGTGCCAGCAGTCCCATTCAAGGGCAGAGTTATCAGCCCCAGCATTTT.

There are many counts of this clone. The CDR3 spells CASSPGTDSYGYTF. Here the CDR3 DNA reads TGTGCCAGCTCCCCCGGGACAGATAGCTATGGCTACACCTTC. The V and J genes are TRBV19 and TRBJ1-2; 7 positions match TRBD1. The CDR3 has 14 amino acids. Looked up from germline, CDR1 is LNHDA and CDR2 is SQIVND (reference sequence). The J segment lost 4 bases and the V segment lost 9 bases, leaving 11 bases of the junction unmatched.